A single sample is the source of the 18 T cell receptor beta chains below, sequenced in a study of T cells after somatic rescue of genetic block. Profiled with immunoSEQ multiplex PCR; TCRdb holds only in-frame clones, not every one. Of about 67,000 clones in the sample, about 90% were seen once. Sequencing was carried out using peripheral blood mononuclear cells (PBMCs). The receptors stem from a man aged 35 to 55.

The chain uses TRBV7-9 and TRBJ2-2; D may be TRBD1 (6 bases). Deletions cut 6 bases from V and 4 bases from J, with 18 bases between. The CDR3 length is 16 residues. In germline, CDR1 is SEHNR, CDR2 FQNEAQ (reference sequence). The CDR3 sequence: CASRSKHRVSTGELFF. The CDR3 DNA reads as TGTGCCAGCAGATCCAAGCACAGGGTGTCCACCGGGGAGCTGTTTTTT.

The rearrangement uses TRBV20-1 and TRBJ1-1, with D unresolved. Germline V CDR1 and CDR2: DFQATT, SNEGSKA (reference sequence). The ends were cut back, 4 bases at V and 1 base at J, with 4 bases in the middle. The CDR3 consists of 11 residues. The DNA for the CDR3 is TGCAGTGCTACCCCGAACACTGAAGCTTTCTTT. Its protein is CSATPNTEAFF.

The chain recombines TRBV5-6 with TRBJ2-2; D possibly corresponds to TRBD1 (6 bases). Deletions cut 4 bases from V and 5 bases from J, with 21 bases between. The CDR3 extends over 17 amino acids. From germline, CDR1 is SGHDT and CDR2 YYEEEE. CDR3 region: CASSPNTGTLHTGELFF. As DNA, the CDR3 is TGTGCCAGCAGCCCGAACACCGGGACACTCCATACCGGGGAGCTGTTTTTT.

The chain links TRBV7-3 to TRBJ2-1; the D gene could be TRBD1 or TRBD2 (7 bases each). Germline assignment: CDR1 SGHTA and CDR2 FQGTGA. V was trimmed by 5 bases and J by 6 bases, leaving 17 bases between them. The CDR3 consists of 15 residues. The CDR3 spells CASSPRQGLFNEQFF. For the CDR3, the DNA is TGTGCCAGCAGCCCCCGACAGGGACTATTCAATGAGCAGTTCTTC.

V is TRBV7-8 and J is TRBJ2-3, with D perhaps given as TRBD1 or TRBD2 (6 bases each). The germline V gene encodes CDR1 SGHVS and CDR2 FQNEAQ. Trimming took 5 bases from V and 3 from J, leaving 18 bases between them. The CDR3 loop spans 16 amino acids. The CDR3 region is CASSNMGGSVTDTQYF. Here the CDR3 DNA reads TGTGCCAGCAGCAATATGGGGGGCTCGGTTACAGATACGCAGTATTTT.

This rearrangement joins TRBV7-6 to TRBJ2-2; 10 bases are shared with TRBD1. CDR3 length: 16 residues. V gave up 3 bases and J gave up 7 bases; unmatched junction bases: 8. Per the germline V gene, CDR1 is SGHVS and CDR2 is FNYEAQ. The CDR3 spells CASSLDRGALGGELFF. Written as DNA, the CDR3 is TGTGCCAGCAGCTTGGACAGGGGGGCCCTCGGCGGGGAGCTGTTTTTT. Variable domain in full (rest from reference TRBV7-6 and TRBJ2-2): GAGVSQSPRYKVTKRGQDVALRCDPISGHVSLYWYRQALGQGPEFLTYFNYEAQQDKSGLPNDRFSAERPEGSISTLTIQRTEQRDSAMYRCASSLDRGALGGELFFGEGSRLTVL.

The chain joins TRBV7-9 to TRBJ2-7; D unclear. The germline CDR1 and CDR2 sequences are SEHNR and FQNEAQ (reference sequence). The CDR3 has 13 residues. The V and J ends lost 1 base and 3 bases respectively, with 7 bases between them. CDR3 sequence reads: CASSLGVVYEQYF. The CDR3 DNA sequence: TGTGCCAGCAGCTTAGGGGTAGTCTACGAGCAGTACTTC. The whole variable domain, filled in from reference TRBV7-9 and TRBJ2-7, reads DTGVSQNPRHKITKRGQNVTFRCDPISEHNRLYWYRQTLGQGPEFLTYFQNEAQLEKSRLLSDRFSAERPKGSFSTLEIQRTEQGDSAMYLCASSLGVVYEQYFGPGTRLTVT.

This chain uses TRBV6-1 with TRBJ2-7; 10 bases are shared with TRBD1. CDR1 MNHNS and CDR2 SASEGT come from the germline V gene. The V segment lost 4 bases and the J segment 7 bases; nucleotides outside the gene matches: 4. The CDR3 contains 13 residues. CDR3 nucleotides: TGTGCCAGCAGTGCTGACAGGGGGCTTGAGCAGTACTTC. It specifies CASSADRGLEQYF.

In this sample, this clone turned up once. The chain links TRBV28 to TRBJ2-7; D is possibly TRBD2 (7 bases). The CDR3 has 16 residues. CDR1 is MDHEN and CDR2 is SYDVKM in the germline V gene. V was clipped by 2 bases and J by 2 bases, with 16 bases between them. The CDR3 DNA is TGTGCCAGCAGTTTAGGGGGGGCAGGAACCCCCTACGAGCAGTACTTC. Amino acids: CASSLGGAGTPYEQYF.

This clone was observed a few times. The chain is built from TRBV5-4 and TRBJ2-3; 13 positions agree with TRBD2. J gave up 5 bases and V 2 bases, and 5 bases lay outside the gene matches. Looked up from germline, CDR1 is SGHNT and CDR2 is YYREEE (reference sequence). This CDR3 is built from 16 residues. The CDR3 loop reads CASSLLAGGPEDTQYF. DNA of the CDR3: TGTGCCAGCAGCTTACTAGCGGGAGGGCCGGAAGATACGCAGTATTTT.

This rearrangement joins TRBV29-1 to TRBJ2-1; D call uncertain. Trimming shortened V by 4 bases and J by 2 bases, and 12 bases separated the two germline ends. The CDR3 has 14 residues. Looked up from germline, CDR1 is SQVTM and CDR2 is ANQGSEA. Here the CDR3 reads CSVGRLATYNEQFF. The DNA for the CDR3 is TGCAGCGTTGGCCGACTTGCAACCTACAATGAGCAGTTCTTC.

This clone was seen a handful of times. The chain is built from TRBV7-2 and TRBJ1-5; D is undetermined. CDR1 SGHTA and CDR2 FQGNSA come from the germline V gene. Trimming removed 1 base at V and 6 bases at J, with 4 bases between. This CDR3 has 12 residues. CDR3 sequence: CASSLDSQPQHF. The CDR3 DNA sequence: TGTGCCAGCAGCTTAGACAGTCAGCCCCAGCATTTT.

The chain recombines TRBV25-1 with TRBJ1-2; D not certain. Deletions cut 6 bases from V and 4 bases from J, with 12 bases between. Germline loops: CDR1 MGHDK, CDR2 SYGVNS. This CDR3 region has 13 residues. The CDR3 here is CASRAGPLYGYTF. DNA of the CDR3: TGTGCCAGCAGAGCCGGGCCACTCTATGGCTACACCTTC.

This CDR3 is CASSRTSGYEQYF. The CDR3 DNA reads as TGTGCCAGCAGCAGGACTAGCGGCTACGAGCAGTACTTC. V is TRBV7-2 and J is TRBJ2-7; 10 bases agree with TRBD2. CDR3 size: 13 residues. Germline assignment: CDR1 SGHTA and CDR2 FQGNSA. The J segment lost 3 bases and the V segment lost 5 bases, leaving 1 base of the junction unmatched.

This chain joins TRBV6-1 and TRBJ1-6; D is uncertain. Germline values: CDR1 MNHNS, CDR2 SASEGT. The V and J ends lost 3 bases and 10 bases respectively, with 10 bases between them. The CDR3 has 13 residues. The CDR3 nucleotides are TGTGCCAGCAGTGATGTTGAGGGATCACCCCTCCACTTT. Protein: CASSDVEGSPLHF.

Only one count was recorded for this clone. This sequence joins TRBV7-6 and TRBJ2-2; D is unresolved. Germline V CDR1 and CDR2: SGHVS, FNYEAQ. Trimming took 5 bases from V and 2 from J, leaving 6 bases between them. This CDR3 contains 13 residues. For the CDR3, the DNA is TGTGCCAGCAGCAGACTCAACACCGGGGAGCTGTTTTTT. Amino acid sequence: CASSRLNTGELFF.

V is TRBV5-6 and J is TRBJ2-7; either TRBD1 or TRBD2 may supply D (5 bases each). With 7 bases removed from V and 0 bases from J, the gap between germline ends came to 8 bases. This CDR3 spans 12 amino acids. In germline, CDR1 is SGHDT, CDR2 YYEEEE. The CDR3 is CASEGSSYEQYF. The CDR3 nucleotides read TGTGCCAGCGAGGGGAGCTCCTACGAGCAGTACTTC.

This chain links TRBV18 with TRBJ2-2; D gene uncertain. The germline V gene has CDR1 KGHSH and CDR2 LQKENI. The CDR3 has 12 amino acids. The V gene lost 3 bases and the J gene lost 4 bases, with 3 bases spanning the gap. As DNA, the CDR3 is TGTGCCAGCTCACCCTCCACCGGGGAGCTGTTTTTT. Amino acids: CASSPSTGELFF.